The 29 T cell receptor beta chains in this list originate from one sample, sequenced in a study of OX40 agonist ivuxolimab in advanced cancers. Clones were read by immunoSEQ multiplex PCR, and TCRdb kept only the in-frame ones, dropping some. The sample contains around 50,000 clones, about 90% of which appear only once. The sample consisted of CD4+ or CD8+ T cells sorted from blood, taken in a trial of the OX40 agonist ivuxolimab. The source is an adult with an advanced solid tumor such as melanoma, head and neck, liver or kidney cancer.

The chain joins TRBV5-5 to TRBJ1-3; D not certain. The CDR3 has 15 amino acids. The germline V gene has CDR1 SGHKS and CDR2 YYEKEE (reference sequence). Trimming removed 4 bases from V and 2 bases from J, with 13 bases in between. DNA of the CDR3: TGTGCCAGCAGCGCGGGGTTAAGTCCTGGAAACACCATATATTTT. Translating gives CASSAGLSPGNTIYF.

The chain employs TRBV19 and TRBJ1-1, with a tentative D call TRBD1 (5 bases). The V gene lost 1 base and the J gene lost 5 bases, with 11 bases spanning the gap. Germline CDR1 and CDR2: LNHDA and SQIVND (reference sequence). CDR3 length: 14 amino acids. The CDR3, as DNA: TGTGCCAGTAGTATAGGAAGGGGTTTAACTGAAGCTTTCTTT. As protein: CASSIGRGLTEAFF.

This chain connects TRBV9 to TRBJ1-2; 7 positions agree with TRBD1. Germline lookup yields CDR1 SGDLS and CDR2 YYNGEE. The CDR3 contains 14 residues. V was pared by 0 bases and J by 8 bases, with 7 bases of the junction left unmatched. DNA for the CDR3: TGTGCCAGCAGCGTAGTAGGGGGCTTGGGAGGCTACACCTTC. Translating it yields CASSVVGGLGGYTF.

The rearrangement links TRBV13 to TRBJ2-3, with D possibly TRBD2 on 6 matching bases. The CDR3 loop spans 15 amino acids. Germline CDR1 is PRHDT and CDR2 is FYEKMQ (reference sequence). V dropped 5 bases and J dropped 2 bases, with 14 bases sitting between them. The CDR3 DNA reads as TGTGCCAGCAGCCCCACTAGCAGCCCCACAGATACGCAGTATTTT. It codes for CASSPTSSPTDTQYF.

The chain uses TRBV28 and TRBJ2-7; 10 positions match TRBD1. V lost 6 bases and J lost 2; bases outside the gene matches: 7. Germline CDR1 and CDR2: MDHEN and SYDVKM. CDR3 length equals 15 residues. CDR3 sequence reads: CASRLAGTGAYEQYF. As DNA, the CDR3 is TGTGCCAGCAGACTGGCCGGGACAGGGGCCTACGAGCAGTACTTC.

The V gene is TRBV20-1, the J gene TRBJ2-5; D unclear. Between the trimmed V and J ends, which lost 6 bases and 2 bases, there was a span of 7 bases. The CDR3 sequence is 11 residues long. Germline lookup yields CDR1 DFQATT and CDR2 SNEGSKA (reference sequence). The CDR3 sequence is CSADGQETQYF. CDR3 nucleotides: TGCAGTGCCGACGGTCAAGAGACCCAGTACTTC.

The chain carries TRBV2 and TRBJ2-7, with D possibly TRBD1 on 5 matching bases. CDR1 SNHLY and CDR2 FYNNEI come from the germline V gene. This CDR3 region has 14 residues. V was clipped by 5 bases and J by 0 bases, with 11 bases between them. The chain's CDR3 is CASSTQVGSYEQYV. Here the CDR3 DNA reads TGTGCCAGCAGTACACAGGTTGGCTCCTACGAGCAGTACGTC.

The chain carries TRBV5-4 and TRBJ2-5; no reliable D call. CDR1 and CDR2 from the germline V gene are SGHNT and YYREEE (reference sequence). This CDR3 is built from 14 residues. Trimming left V 2 bases short and J 4 bases short, with 12 bases between. The CDR3 sequence is CASSFPGPTETQYF. CDR3 coding DNA: TGTGCCAGCAGCTTCCCAGGACCCACAGAGACCCAGTACTTC.

The rearrangement uses TRBV5-1 and TRBJ2-3, with no clear D. The CDR3 is 12 residues long. The germline V and J ends were trimmed by 1 base and 5 bases, with 5 bases remaining between them. Germline CDR1 is SGHRS and CDR2 is YFSETQ. For the CDR3, the DNA is TGCGCCAGCAGCTTGAGGCAAGATACGCAGTATTTT. Protein product: CASSLRQDTQYF.

This clone was picked up a small number of times. CDR3 DNA sequence: TGTGCCACCAGCAGATACTCAACTCTGGACAGGGGCTACGAGCAGTACTTC. Its protein product is CATSRYSTLDRGYEQYF. This chain uses TRBV15 with TRBJ2-7, with 9 bases identical to TRBD1. J lost 3 bases, V lost 2 bases, and 11 bases had no gene match. Germline V lookup: CDR1 LNHNV, CDR2 YYDKDF (reference sequence). The length of the CDR3 is 17 residues.

V gene TRBV5-1 combines with J gene TRBJ2-2; perhaps D is TRBD1 or TRBD2 (6 bases each). The germline CDR1 and CDR2 sequences are SGHRS and YFSETQ. The CDR3 sequence is 15 residues long. V lost 0 bases and J 5 bases, leaving 11 bases between the germline ends. CDR3 DNA sequence: TGCGCCAGCAGCTTGGTACAGGGAGGTACCGGGGAGCTGTTTTTT. Protein product: CASSLVQGGTGELFF.

J is TRBJ2-1 and V is TRBV11-3; D is possibly TRBD1 (6 bases). Per the germline V gene, CDR1 is SGHNT and CDR2 is YENEEA. The CDR3 runs 15 residues. V was clipped by 0 bases and J by 6 bases, with 12 bases between them. CDR3 region: CASSLEVVGGNEQFF. CDR3 in DNA: TGTGCCAGCAGCTTAGAAGTGGTAGGGGGCAATGAGCAGTTCTTC.

This clone was seen just once. The chain recombines TRBV27 with TRBJ2-2, with 16 bases fitting TRBD2. The CDR3 is 20 residues long. Germline CDR1 and CDR2: MNHEY and SMNVEV (reference sequence). The J segment lost 4 bases and the V segment lost 5 bases, leaving 13 bases of the junction unmatched. DNA of the CDR3: TGTGCCAGCAGTATCCCGGGACTAGCGGGAGGGCCTCGAGGCACCGGGGAGCTGTTTTTT. Its translation: CASSIPGLAGGPRGTGELFF.

The chain recombines TRBV11-2 with TRBJ1-2; TRBD1 matches at 7 bases. V was clipped by 5 bases and J by 3 bases; unmatched bases: 15. Germline CDR1 SGHAT, CDR2 FQNNGV. The CDR3 contains 17 residues. CDR3 in DNA: TGTGCCAGCAGCCGAAGCCGTACAGGGGCTCTGGACTATGGCTACACCTTC. The encoded protein is CASSRSRTGALDYGYTF.

The chain has TRBV25-1 and TRBJ1-1; D possibly corresponds to TRBD1 (6 bases). Per germline, CDR1 MGHDK and CDR2 SYGVNS. CDR3 size: 13 residues. Trimming took off 6 bases at V and 8 bases at J, with 16 bases between the two ends. The CDR3 bases are TGTGCCAGCAGCGACAGGAGGTGGGCCGAAGCTTTCTTT. As protein: CASSDRRWAEAFF. Together with reference TRBV25-1 and TRBJ1-1, the CDR3 gives the full variable domain: EADIYQTPRYLVIGTGKKITLECSQTMGHDKMYWYQQDPGMELHLIHYSYGVNSTEKGDLSSESTVSRIRTEHFPLTLESARPSHTSQYLCASSDRRWAEAFFGQGTRLTVV.

The gene calls are TRBV6-5 and TRBJ2-2; 7 nucleotides align to TRBD1. Trimming at V came to 6 bases and at J to 6 bases, leaving 4 bases not matched to a gene. Germline-derived CDR1 and CDR2 are MNHEY and SVGAGI. CDR3 length: 13 residues. The CDR3 here is CASSSQGAGELFF. The CDR3 region has the DNA TGTGCCAGCAGCTCCCAGGGGGCCGGGGAGCTGTTTTTT.

The genes are TRBV5-6 and TRBJ2-1, with TRBD1 identical over 9 bases. Per the germline V gene, CDR1 is SGHDT and CDR2 is YYEEEE. V dropped 4 bases and J dropped 0; count of bases not matched to a gene: 8. The CDR3 totals 17 residues. CDR3 sequence: CASSPPRTGASYNEQFF. As DNA, the CDR3 is TGTGCCAGCAGCCCCCCCCGGACAGGGGCCTCCTACAATGAGCAGTTCTTC.

The rearrangement uses TRBV27 and TRBJ2-5; either TRBD1 or TRBD2 may supply D (5 bases each). The DNA end favors TRBJ2-7, so the J call may be wrong. CDR1 is MNHEY, CDR2 SMNVEV, per germline (reference sequence). CDR3 length: 15 residues. This CDR3 reads CASSLKGTDTYEQYF. The CDR3 DNA sequence: TGTGCCAGCAGTTTAAAGGGGACGGATACCTACGAGCAGTACTTC.

The rearrangement links TRBV10-3 to TRBJ1-1; no reliable D call. CDR3 length equals 11 residues. V was trimmed by 3 bases and J by 7 bases, leaving 6 bases between them. CDR1 is ENHRY and CDR2 is SYGVKD in the germline V gene. The CDR3 DNA reads TGTGCCATCAGTGAAAACCTTGAAGCTTTCTTT. Protein: CAISENLEAFF.

J is TRBJ1-2 and V is TRBV6-5; 10 nucleotides line up with TRBD1. Germline values: CDR1 MNHEY, CDR2 SVGAGI. Trimming removed 6 bases from V and 6 bases from J; junction bases left unmatched: 10. The CDR3 is 15 residues long. The CDR3 reads CASRTSTGTGDGYTF. CDR3 DNA: TGTGCCAGCAGGACCTCTACCGGGACAGGGGATGGCTACACCTTC.

A few counts support this clone. V gene TRBV7-2 combines with J gene TRBJ1-3, with TRBD1 matching over 10 bases. The CDR3 consists of 16 residues. V lost 1 base, J lost 4 bases, and 4 bases stayed unmatched. The V gene's germline CDR1 is SGHTA and CDR2 FQGNSA. The CDR3 DNA reads as TGTGCCAGCAGCTTAGGGGGACAGGGGACGGGAAACACCATATATTTT. Protein: CASSLGGQGTGNTIYF.

The V call is TRBV28, the J call TRBJ2-1; the D gene is possibly TRBD2 (5 bases). Germline CDR1 is MDHEN and CDR2 is SYDVKM. The V end lost 3 bases, the J end lost 7 bases, and 13 bases lay between the germline ends. The CDR3 contains 14 residues. CDR3 residues: CASSLPGNRNEQFF. DNA of the CDR3: TGTGCCAGCAGTTTGCCGGGGAATCGGAATGAGCAGTTCTTC.

The gene calls are TRBV21-1 and TRBJ2-2; the table assigns TRBD1, which was not confirmed against the DNA. TRBV21-1 is deemed a pseudogene. The CDR3 runs 14 residues. In nucleotides, the CDR3 is TGTGCCAGCAGCCACGACAGGGAGGCCGGGGAGCTGTTTTTT. Translated, it gives CASSHDREAGELFF.

This chain connects TRBV5-4 to TRBJ2-3; 14 nucleotides match TRBD2. V lost 4 bases and J lost 5; bases outside the gene matches: 3. The germline V gene has CDR1 SGHNT and CDR2 YYREEE (reference sequence). CDR3 length: 15 amino acids. CDR3 residues: CASSGGTSGRDTQYF. CDR3 DNA: TGTGCCAGCAGCGGCGGGACTAGCGGGAGAGATACGCAGTATTTT.

J is TRBJ2-7 and V is TRBV28; 10 nucleotides match TRBD2. CDR1 and CDR2 (germline): MDHEN, SYDVKM. Trimming cost V 6 bases and J 3 bases; bases outside gene matches: 11. The length of the CDR3 is 16 residues. In DNA, the CDR3 is TGTGCCAGCAGAAAAGTTAGCGGGAGGTCCTTCTACGAGCAGTACTTC. This codes for CASRKVSGRSFYEQYF.

V gene TRBV18 combines with J gene TRBJ1-3; unclear D gene. Germline values: CDR1 KGHSH, CDR2 LQKENI. This CDR3 has 14 residues. The V gene lost 6 bases and the J gene lost 1 base, with 10 bases spanning the gap. CDR3 in amino acids: CASSLQGSGNTIYF. CDR3 nucleotide sequence: TGTGCCAGCTCCCTACAAGGTTCTGGAAACACCATATATTTT.

The CDR3 sequence is CASSLEGHETQYF. In DNA, the CDR3 is TGCGCCAGCAGCTTGGAGGGGCATGAGACCCAGTACTTC. The chain has TRBV5-1 and TRBJ2-5; a weak D match, TRBD1 (5 bases). The CDR3 consists of 13 residues. The germline V gene has CDR1 SGHRS and CDR2 YFSETQ. The germline V and J ends were trimmed by 0 bases and 5 bases, with 8 bases remaining between them.

The rearrangement joins TRBV15 to TRBJ1-3, with TRBD1 matching 7 bases. The germline V gene has CDR1 LNHNV and CDR2 YYDKDF (reference sequence). With 7 bases clipped from V and 0 bases from J, the junction kept 0 bases outside the gene matches. The CDR3 runs to 13 residues. As DNA, the CDR3 is TGTGCCACCAACAGGGGCTCTGGAAACACCATATATTTT. Encoded protein: CATNRGSGNTIYF.

The chain has TRBV6-6 and TRBJ2-5; D ambiguous. This CDR3 comprises 12 residues. V was pared by 5 bases and J by 7 bases, with 11 bases between. Germline loops: CDR1 MNHNY, CDR2 SVGAGI (reference sequence). DNA for the CDR3: TGTGCCAGCAGTACACCACCCTGGACCCAGTACTTC. Translated, it gives CASSTPPWTQYF.